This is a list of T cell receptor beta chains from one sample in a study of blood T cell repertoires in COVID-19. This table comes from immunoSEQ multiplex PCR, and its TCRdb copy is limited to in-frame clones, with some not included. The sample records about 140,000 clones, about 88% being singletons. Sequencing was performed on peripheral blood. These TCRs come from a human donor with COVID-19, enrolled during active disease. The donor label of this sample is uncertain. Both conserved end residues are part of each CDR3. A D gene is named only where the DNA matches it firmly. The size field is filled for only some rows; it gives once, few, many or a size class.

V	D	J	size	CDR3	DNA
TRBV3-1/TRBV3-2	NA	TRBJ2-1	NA	CASSQDLAEREQFF	TGTGCCAGCAGCCAAGATCTTGCGGAGAGGGAGCAGTTCTTC
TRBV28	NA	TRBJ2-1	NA	CASRSAAGNYNEQFF	TGTGCCAGCCGATCGGCTGCGGGGAACTACAATGAGCAGTTCTTC
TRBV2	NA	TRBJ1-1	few	CASRRQLNTEAFF	TGTGCCAGCCGTCGACAGCTGAACACTGAAGCTTTCTTT
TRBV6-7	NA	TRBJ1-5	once	CASSSHGPSGRNQPQHF	TGTGCCAGCAGTTCCCACGGGCCTAGCGGGCGCAATCAGCCCCAGCATTTT
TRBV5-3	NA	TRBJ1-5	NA	CARSSRDSLGCGNQPQHF	TGTGCCAGAAGCTCCCGGGACTCCCTCGGGTGTGGCAATCAGCCCCAGCATTTT
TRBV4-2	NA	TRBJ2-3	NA	CASSQREADTQYF	TGTGCCAGCAGCCAGAGGGAAGCAGATACGCAGTATTTT
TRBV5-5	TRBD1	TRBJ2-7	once	CASSLDTGAYEQYF	TGTGCCAGCAGCTTGGACACAGGGGCCTACGAGCAGTACTTC
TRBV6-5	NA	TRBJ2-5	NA	CASSYSPKNQETQYF	TGTGCCAGCAGTTACTCTCCAAAAAACCAAGAGACCCAGTACTTC
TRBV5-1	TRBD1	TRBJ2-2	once	CASSPRQGATGELFF	TGCGCCAGCAGCCCGAGACAGGGCGCCACCGGGGAGCTGTTTTTT
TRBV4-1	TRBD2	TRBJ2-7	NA	CASSQEYRTSPPGEQYF	TGCGCCAGCAGCCAAGAGTATAGGACTAGTCCTCCTGGCGAGCAGTACTTC
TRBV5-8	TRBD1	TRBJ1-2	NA	CASSWDDREEGYTF	TGTGCCAGCAGCTGGGACGACAGGGAGGAGGGCTACACCTTC
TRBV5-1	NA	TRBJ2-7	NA	CASSLEGSAYEQYF	TGCGCCAGCAGCTTGGAAGGCAGCGCCTACGAGCAGTACTTC
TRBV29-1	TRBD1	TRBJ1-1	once	CSVQGGFNTEAFF	TGCAGCGTCCAGGGGGGTTTCAACACTGAAGCTTTCTTT
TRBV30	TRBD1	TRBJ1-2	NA	CAWNPDRGYGYTF	TGTGCCTGGAATCCGGACAGGGGCTATGGCTACACCTTC
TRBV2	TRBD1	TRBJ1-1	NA	CASSEAKGANTEAFF	TGTGCCAGCAGTGAAGCTAAGGGGGCGAACACTGAAGCTTTCTTT
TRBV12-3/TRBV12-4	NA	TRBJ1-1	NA	CASSLGGDAEAFF	TGTGCCAGCAGTCTGGGGGGGGACGCTGAAGCTTTCTTT
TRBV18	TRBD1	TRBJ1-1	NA	CASSPRTGEVTEAFF	TGTGCCAGCTCACCTAGGACAGGGGAGGTCACTGAAGCTTTCTTT
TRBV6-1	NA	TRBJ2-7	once	CASSEWRSLSYEQYF	TGTGCCAGCAGTGAATGGAGGTCGCTCTCCTACGAGCAGTACTTC
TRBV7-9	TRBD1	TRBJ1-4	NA	CASSLTGDEKLFF	TGTGCCAGCAGCTTAACAGGGGATGAAAAACTGTTTTTT
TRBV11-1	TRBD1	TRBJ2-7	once	CASSSGQGLAYEQYF	TGTGCCAGCAGCTCAGGACAGGGTTTGGCCTACGAGCAGTACTTC
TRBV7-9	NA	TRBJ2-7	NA	CASSRRAGESYEQYF	TGTGCCAGCAGCCGCCGCGCAGGGGAATCCTACGAGCAGTACTTC
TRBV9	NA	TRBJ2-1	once	CASSVDKEVYNEQFF	TGTGCCAGCAGCGTAGATAAGGAGGTCTACAATGAGCAGTTCTTC
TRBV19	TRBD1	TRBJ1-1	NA	CASSIMSTGVRNTEAFF	TGTGCCAGTAGTATAATGAGCACAGGGGTACGGAACACTGAAGCTTTCTTT
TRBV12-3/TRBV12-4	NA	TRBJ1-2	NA	CASSLGTKGYTF	TGTGCCAGCAGTTTAGGGACTAAGGGCTACACCTTC
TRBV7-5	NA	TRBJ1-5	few	CVPGGRHSNQPQHF	TGTGTCCCGGGAGGGCGCCATAGCAATCAGCCCCAGCATTTT
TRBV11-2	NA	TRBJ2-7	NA	CASSLDLSAYEQYF	TGTGCCAGCAGCTTAGATTTGAGTGCCTACGAGCAGTACTTC
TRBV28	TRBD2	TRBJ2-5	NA	CASSLSIGLAIQETQYF	TGTGCCAGCAGTTTAAGTATCGGACTAGCGATCCAAGAGACCCAGTACTTC
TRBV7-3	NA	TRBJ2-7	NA	CASSTGPGLDYYEQYF	TGTGCCAGCAGCACGGGGCCGGGCCTGGACTACTACGAGCAGTACTTC
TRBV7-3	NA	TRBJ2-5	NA	CASSLSGGQETQYF	TGTGCCAGCAGCTTATCAGGTGGCCAAGAGACCCAGTACTTC
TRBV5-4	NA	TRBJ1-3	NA	CASSRIEGNTIYF	TGTGCCAGCTCACGAATCGAGGGAAACACCATATATTTT
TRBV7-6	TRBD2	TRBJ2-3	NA	CASSLDLAGSTDTQYF	TGTGCCAGCAGCTTAGACCTAGCGGGTAGCACAGATACGCAGTATTTT
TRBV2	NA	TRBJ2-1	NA	CASSEGTYNEQFF	TGTGCCAGCAGTGAAGGGACTTACAATGAGCAGTTCTTC
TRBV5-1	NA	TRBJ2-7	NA	CASALNYEQYF	TGCGCCAGCGCCCTAAACTACGAGCAGTACTTC
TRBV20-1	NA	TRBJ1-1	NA	CSASSGRYTEAFF	TGCAGTGCTAGTTCAGGGAGGTACACTGAAGCTTTCTTT
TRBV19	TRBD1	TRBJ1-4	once	CASTSPRQGDEKLFF	TGTGCCAGTACATCCCCTCGGCAGGGGGACGAAAAACTGTTTTTT
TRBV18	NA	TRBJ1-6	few	CASSRRQVNNSPLHF	TGTGCCAGCTCGCGTCGACAGGTCAATAATTCACCCCTCCACTTT
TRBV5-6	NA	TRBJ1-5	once	CASSLGRNQPQHF	TGTGCCAGCAGCTTGGGGCGGAATCAGCCCCAGCATTTT
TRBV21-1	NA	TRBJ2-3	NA	CASSPRDRETDTQYF	TGTGCCAGCAGCCCCCGGGACAGGGAAACAGATACGCAGTATTTT
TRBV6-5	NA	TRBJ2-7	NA	CASSPSQGHLEQYF	TGTGCCAGCAGCCCATCCCAAGGACACCTAGAGCAGTACTTC
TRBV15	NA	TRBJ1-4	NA	CATSRDRTDLKKLFF	TGTGCCACCAGCAGAGATCGGACAGATCTGAAAAAACTGTTTTTT
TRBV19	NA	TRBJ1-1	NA	CASSKNSRLNTEAFF	TGTGCCAGTAGTAAAAATAGCCGGTTGAACACTGAAGCTTTCTTT
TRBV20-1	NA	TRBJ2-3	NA	CSASRGLGPTDTQYF	TGCAGTGCTAGTCGGGGGTTAGGCCCCACAGATACGCAGTATTTT
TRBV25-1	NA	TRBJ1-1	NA	CASSERQKEAFF	TGTGCCAGCAGTGAACGACAGAAAGAAGCTTTCTTT
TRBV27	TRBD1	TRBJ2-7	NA	CASSLWGQGTHEQYF	TGTGCCAGCAGTTTATGGGGACAGGGGACCCACGAGCAGTACTTC
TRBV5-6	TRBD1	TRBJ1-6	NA	CASSLDRGSSPLHF	TGTGCCAGCAGCTTAGACAGGGGGAGTTCACCCCTCCACTTT
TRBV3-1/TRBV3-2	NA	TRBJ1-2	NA	CASSPAGSAYGYTF	TGTGCCAGCAGCCCCGCAGGGTCAGCCTATGGCTACACCTTC